The 8 T cell receptor beta chains below come from one sample, sequenced in a study of T cell responses to AZD1222 COVID-19 vaccine. Using immunoSEQ multiplex PCR, the repertoire was profiled, and TCRdb retains in-frame clones only, with some absent. Of approximately 130,000 clones detected, about 94% appear once; the ten largest clones hold about 0.86%. The material sequenced was peripheral blood, taken on day 0 of AZD1222 vaccination. The receptors come from an adult in good health.

The genes are TRBV11-3 and TRBJ1-5; unclear D gene. V was shortened by 5 bases and J by 1 base, with 9 bases between the two germline ends. Germline loops: CDR1 SGHNT, CDR2 YENEEA. This CDR3 region has 14 residues. This CDR3 reads CASSPRISNQPQHF. DNA for the CDR3: TGTGCCAGCAGCCCGAGAATCAGCAATCAGCCCCAGCATTTT.

The chain joins TRBV18 to TRBJ2-7; 8 bases match TRBD1. CDR1 and CDR2 (germline): KGHSH, LQKENI. This CDR3 spans 15 amino acids. The V segment lost 6 bases and the J segment 4 bases; nucleotides outside the gene matches: 11. The CDR3 DNA reads TGTGCCAGCTCGGAAAGGACAGGGCCATATTACGAGCAGTACTTC. This translates into CASSERTGPYYEQYF. Together with reference TRBV18 and TRBJ2-7, the CDR3 gives the full variable domain: NAGVMQNPRHLVRRRGQEARLRCSPMKGHSHVYWYRQLPEEGLKFMVYLQKENIIDESGMPKERFSAEFPKEGPSILRIQQVVRGDSAAYFCASSERTGPYYEQYFGPGTRLTVT.

The genes are TRBV5-1 and TRBJ1-1; D may be TRBD1 (5 bases). The CDR3 consists of 12 residues. The germline gives CDR1 SGHRS, CDR2 YFSETQ. Trimming cost V 7 bases and J 4 bases, with 11 bases left between them. For the CDR3, the DNA is TGCGCCAGCCAGGGTGAATCCACTGAAGCTTTCTTT. Translating it yields CASQGESTEAFF.

V usage is TRBV13 and J usage is TRBJ2-3, with 10 bases that match TRBD2. The CDR3 runs to 15 residues. Per the germline V gene, CDR1 is PRHDT and CDR2 is FYEKMQ (reference sequence). Trimming removed 0 bases from V and 4 bases from J; junction bases left unmatched: 1. CDR3 region: CASSLGSGRADTQYF. CDR3 nucleotide sequence: TGTGCCAGCAGCTTAGGGAGCGGGAGGGCAGATACGCAGTATTTT. Based on the CDR3 plus reference TRBV13 and TRBJ2-3, the full variable domain is AAGVIQSPRHLIKEKRETATLKCYPIPRHDTVYWYQQGPGQDPQFLISFYEKMQSDKGSIPDRFSAQQFSDYHSELNMSSLELGDSALYFCASSLGSGRADTQYFGPGTRLTVL.

The J gene is TRBJ1-4, the V gene TRBV12-3 or TRBV12-4; tentatively, D is TRBD1 (6 bases). With 4 bases removed from V and 10 bases from J, the gap between germline ends came to 10 bases. This CDR3 is built from 12 residues. The CDR3 loop is CASSSDSSKLFF. The CDR3, as DNA: TGTGCCAGCAGTTCGGACAGTTCAAAACTGTTTTTT.

This clone has a single count. CDR3 protein: CASREGQVRAYGYTF. The CDR3 DNA reads as TGTGCCAGCAGAGAGGGACAGGTCAGGGCCTATGGCTACACCTTC. J is TRBJ1-2 and V is TRBV6-5; 8 bases match TRBD1. Per the germline V gene, CDR1 is MNHEY and CDR2 is SVGAGI. The CDR3 is made up of 15 amino acids. V shed 6 bases, J shed 4 bases, and the junction held 10 bases outside the gene matches.

The chain employs TRBV29-1 and TRBJ2-1, with 12 bases aligning to TRBD1. The CDR3 covers 15 residues. Trimming at V came to 5 bases and at J to 8 bases, leaving 10 bases not matched to a gene. Per germline, CDR1 SQVTM and CDR2 ANQGSEA. CDR3 DNA sequence: TGCAGCGTTCGTAGTTCCGGGACAGGGGGCGATGAGCAGTTCTTC. Protein sequence: CSVRSSGTGGDEQFF.

The chain employs TRBV5-3 and TRBJ1-5; D gene uncertain. TRBV5-3 is sorted into the ORF group, with uncertain function. The CDR3 contains 19 residues. V lost 1 base and J 2 bases, leaving 22 bases between the germline ends. CDR3 sequence (DNA): TGTGCCAGAAGCTTGATTACCCCCGGACCCGATGGTGGCAATCAGCCCCAGCATTTT. Amino acid sequence: CARSLITPGPDGGNQPQHF.